The clone carrying this T cell receptor (beta chain) was counted ten times or more. As yet, its antigen is unknown. After removal of 2 bases from V and 3 bases from J, the junction contained 4 bases not matched to a gene. Per germline, CDR1 MNHEY and CDR2 SMNVEV (reference sequence). The CDR3 extends over 14 amino acids. The sample originates from a study of glioma-infiltrating T cells. Study outcomes and limitations: Gliomas, especially low-grade, showed above-expected tissue-blood divergence; non-neoplastic patients showed below. Very few CDR3 sequences were shared between tissue and blood.

Amplification of TCR alpha and beta CDR3 regions from RNA used iRepertoire nested multiplex PCR. Each CDR3 protein is one row after TCRdb ran MiXCR on the multiplex PCR reads. The table shows fewer than 250,000 distinct CDR3 sequences, with about 32% occurring only once. The clonotype was recovered from a human donor with low-grade glioma or glioblastoma, undergoing nonglioma brain surgery, or in good health (not recorded which). The sample taken for sequencing was glioma tissue, nonneoplastic brain tissue, or PBMCs (not recorded which). V gene TRBV27 combines with J gene TRBJ2-7; 7 nucleotides align to TRBD1. The CDR3 is CASSLSRGIYEQYF. DNA for the CDR3: TGTGCCAGCAGTTTAAGCAGGGGGATCTACGAGCAGTACTTC.